This T cell receptor (beta chain) was sequenced in a study of identical twins. TCRdb re-called the 5' RACE reads through MiXCR, storing one row per CDR3 protein. The sample yields about 390,000 distinct CDR3 sequences, approximately 8.8% seen once. The V gene end was trimmed by 5 bases and the J gene end by 3 bases; junction bases not matched to a gene: 4. CDR3 size: 15 residues. Germline values: CDR1 SGHAT, CDR2 FQNNGV. V and J are TRBV11-2 and TRBJ2-7, with 13 bases matching TRBD2. The sample was naive T cells sorted from blood. The TCR sequence derives from a woman aged 50 to 60 in good health. CDR3 sequence reads: CASSRLAGGLYEQYF. CDR3 nucleotide sequence: TGTGCCAGCAGCAGACTAGCGGGAGGTCTCTACGAGCAGTACTTC.